These 13 T cell receptor beta chains were sequenced from one sample in a study of blood T cells in healthy people across ages. Next came a second PCR, run for about 7 to 12 cycles, which used a sample-barcoded 5' primer along with a J-beta primer mix. TCRdb redid the calling of the 5' RACE reads with MiXCR, one entry per CDR3 protein. The sample yields about 1.8 million distinct CDR3 sequences, less than 50% seen once. Sequenced sample: blood. These TCRs come from a woman aged 40 to 50 in good health.

V and J are TRBV7-9 and TRBJ1-1; 7 bases align to TRBD1. The CDR3 extends over 14 amino acids. Germline-derived CDR1 and CDR2 are SEHNR and FQNEAQ (reference sequence). With V trimmed by 5 bases and J by 4 bases, 7 bases remained unmatched. CDR3 sequence (DNA): TGTGCCAGCAGCGCAACTCAGGGGGGCACTGAAGCTTTCTTT. It translates to CASSATQGGTEAFF.

CDR3 sequence (DNA): TGTGCCAGCAGCCTACTAGCGGGGGCAAAGGAGCAGTACTTC. This gives the protein CASSLLAGAKEQYF. This rearrangement joins TRBV14 to TRBJ2-5, with 11 bases matching TRBD2. V was clipped by 4 bases and J by 11 bases; unmatched bases: 9. The CDR3 length is 14 residues. The V gene's germline CDR1 is SGHDN and CDR2 FVKESK.

The J gene is TRBJ2-5, the V gene TRBV27; TRBD2 matches at 9 bases. The V and J ends lost 5 bases and 11 bases, in that order; junction bases with no gene match: 12. The CDR3 consists of 14 residues. Germline V gene sequence: CDR1 MNHEY, CDR2 SMNVEV (reference sequence). This chain's CDR3 is CASSPSGGPHEQYF. CDR3 nucleotide sequence: TGTGCCAGCAGTCCGAGCGGGGGGCCACATGAGCAGTACTTC.

The chain employs TRBV9 and TRBJ2-5; D uncertain. Germline V lookup: CDR1 SGDLS, CDR2 YYNGEE. The CDR3 has 14 residues. Between the trimmed V and J ends, which lost 3 bases and 3 bases, there was a span of 12 bases. The CDR3 region is CASSGRHGKETQYF. The DNA for the CDR3 is TGTGCCAGCAGCGGTCGGCATGGGAAAGAGACCCAGTACTTC.

The rearrangement links TRBV4-1 to TRBJ1-2; 8 bases fit TRBD1. Germline V gives CDR1 MGHRA, CDR2 YSYEKL. The length of the CDR3 is 17 residues. V shed 0 bases and J 1 base; nucleotides not matched to a gene: 7. CDR3 sequence: CASSQDGGQANNYGYTF. Here the CDR3 DNA reads TGCGCCAGCAGCCAAGATGGGGGACAGGCTAATAACTATGGCTACACCTTC.

This clonotype appeared a few times. The J gene is TRBJ2-7, the V gene TRBV7-2, with TRBD2 as a possible D gene (9 bases). The J call may not be correct, given that the DNA end is closer to TRBJ2-5. This CDR3 is 17 amino acids long. Germline V lookup: CDR1 SGHTA, CDR2 FQGNSA. CDR3: CASSLNRGAGGPKTQYF. DNA for the CDR3: TGTGCCAGCAGCTTAAACAGGGGGGCGGGGGGGCCTAAGACCCAGTACTTC.

The chain employs TRBV7-9 and TRBJ1-5; TRBD1 agrees at 7 bases. V shed 1 base and J 1 base; nucleotides not matched to a gene: 7. The CDR3 contains 17 residues. Germline loops: CDR1 SEHNR, CDR2 FQNEAQ (reference sequence). The CDR3 DNA follows: TGTGCCAGCAGCTTAGGCTATCCGGGACAGAGCAATCAGCCCCAGCATTTT. Its protein is CASSLGYPGQSNQPQHF. Full variable domain (missing parts from reference TRBV7-9 and TRBJ1-5): DTGVSQNPRHKITKRGQNVTFRCDPISEHNRLYWYRQTLGQGPEFLTYFQNEAQLEKSRLLSDRFSAERPKGSFSTLEIQRTEQGDSAMYLCASSLGYPGQSNQPQHFGDGTRLSIL.

V usage is TRBV21-1 and J usage is TRBJ2-1; the tabulated D call, TRBD2, remains unverified against the DNA. TRBV21-1 is designated a pseudogene. The CDR3 is 18 residues long. CDR3 bases: TGTGCCAGCAGCAAAGAGGGTAGCGGGGGCCCCACCTACAATGAGCAGTTCTTC. Translating it yields CASSKEGSGGPTYNEQFF.

The J gene is TRBJ1-2, the V gene TRBV2, with D possibly matching TRBD1 (6 bases). The CDR3 consists of 18 residues. Per germline, CDR1 SNHLY and CDR2 FYNNEI. Trimming cost V 4 bases and J 4 bases, with 25 bases left between them. DNA for the CDR3: TGTGCCAGCAGTGGGCGGCTTGACAGGATCCGTCTGACCTATGGCTACACCTTC. This codes for CASSGRLDRIRLTYGYTF. The full variable domain, completed using reference TRBV2 and TRBJ1-2, is EPEVTQTPSHQVTQMGQEVILRCVPISNHLYFYWYRQILGQKVEFLVSFYNNEISEKSEIFDDQFSVERPDGSNFTLKIRSTKLEDSAMYFCASSGRLDRIRLTYGYTFGSGTRLTVV.

The chain joins TRBV7-2 to TRBJ2-5; D is ambiguous. Germline V gene data show CDR1 as SGHTA and CDR2 as FQGNSA. The CDR3 is 15 residues long. V was pared by 0 bases and J by 3 bases, with 11 bases between. The CDR3, as DNA: TGTGCCAGCAGCTTAGCGCGATACGGCAAAGAGACCCAGTACTTC. It specifies CASSLARYGKETQYF.

The J gene is TRBJ1-1, the V gene TRBV5-1, with 10 bases identical to TRBD1. This CDR3 contains 16 residues. Per the germline V gene, CDR1 is SGHRS and CDR2 is YFSETQ. V gave up 4 bases and J gave up 5 bases; unmatched junction bases: 11. The CDR3 loop reads CASSRPGTGVRTEAFF. CDR3 coding DNA: TGCGCCAGCAGCCGTCCCGGGACAGGGGTGAGGACTGAAGCTTTCTTT.

This rearrangement joins TRBV7-2 to TRBJ2-7; perhaps TRBD1 as D (6 bases). CDR1 and CDR2 from the germline V gene are SGHTA and FQGNSA. V was cut by 2 bases and J by 0 bases, with 11 bases left in between. CDR3 length equals 15 residues. The CDR3 nucleotides read TGTGCCAGCAGCTTACGTGACAGGCTCTCCTACGAGCAGTACTTC. Its protein product is CASSLRDRLSYEQYF.

The V call is TRBV7-9, the J call TRBJ2-1; D gene unclear. Deletions cut 4 bases from V and 9 bases from J, with 13 bases between. CDR1 and CDR2 from the germline V gene are SEHNR and FQNEAQ (reference sequence). This CDR3 spans 13 amino acids. The chain's CDR3 is CASSSVLALEQFF. CDR3 DNA sequence: TGTGCCAGCAGCTCAGTGTTGGCTCTTGAGCAGTTCTTC.